Following are 24 T cell receptor beta chains from one sample sequenced in a study of post-analysis software for immune sequencing data. The TCR beta cDNA libraries contained unique molecular identifiers. Each CDR3 protein is one row after TCRdb ran MiXCR on the PCR reads. Seen here are about 460,000 distinct CDR3 sequences, less than 45% observed once, and the top ten hold around 10%. General study results and limits: Five or six TRBV segments were more frequent in patients than controls; TRBV5-6, TRBV5-1 and TRBV20-1 belonged to this group.

No antigen has been identified for these receptors. Sequencing was carried out using blood. The receptors here all came from a girl aged 10-17 years with multiple sclerosis.

This sequence joins TRBV9 and TRBJ2-7; the D is unclear. The CDR3 extends over 14 amino acids. Deletions cut 6 bases from V and 0 bases from J, with 13 bases between. Germline CDR1 is SGDLS and CDR2 is YYNGEE. The CDR3 loop reads CASTPGRSSYEQYF. CDR3 DNA sequence: TGTGCCAGCACCCCTGGACGGAGCTCCTACGAGCAGTACTTC.

The J gene is TRBJ2-5, the V gene TRBV27; D is possibly TRBD1 or TRBD2 (5 bases each). The germline V gene encodes CDR1 MNHEY and CDR2 SMNVEV (reference sequence). This CDR3 has 16 residues. V was trimmed by 2 bases and J by 4 bases, leaving 17 bases between them. The CDR3 loop is CASSLGGPAWGETQYF. DNA of the CDR3: TGTGCCAGCAGTTTAGGGGGACCCGCCTGGGGAGAGACCCAGTACTTC.

The sample holds a few counts of this clonotype. The V call is TRBV5-8, the J call TRBJ2-1; tentative D call: TRBD1 (5 bases). V was clipped by 2 bases and J by 8 bases, with 20 bases between them. The CDR3 has 16 amino acids. Germline V gives CDR1 SGHTS, CDR2 YDEGEE. This chain's CDR3 is CASSLQDRNWAYEQFF. The CDR3 DNA follows: TGTGCCAGCAGCTTACAGGACCGAAATTGGGCATATGAGCAGTTCTTC.

The rearrangement links TRBV6-5 to TRBJ2-1; 10 positions agree with TRBD2. Germline CDR1 is MNHEY and CDR2 is SVGAGI. The trim removed 4 bases at V and 3 bases at J, leaving 3 bases unmatched. This CDR3 is built from 15 residues. The CDR3 here is CASSSGLAYYNEQFF. The CDR3 nucleotides are TGTGCCAGCAGTTCGGGACTAGCGTACTACAATGAGCAGTTCTTC.

The gene calls are TRBV11-2 and TRBJ2-7; D gene ambiguous. The V gene's germline CDR1 is SGHAT and CDR2 FQNNGV. Trimming left V 1 base short and J 6 bases short, with 10 bases between. This CDR3 region has 13 residues. The DNA for the CDR3 is TGTGCCAGCAGCTTAGGCGCGGACGCCGAGCAGTACTTC. Translating gives CASSLGADAEQYF.

This clonotype was picked up a small number of times. The chain carries TRBV28 and TRBJ2-7, with 9 bases that match TRBD1. The CDR3 has 13 amino acids. The trim removed 8 bases at V and 6 bases at J, leaving 8 bases unmatched. Germline loops: CDR1 MDHEN, CDR2 SYDVKM. CDR3 loop: CASYRDRESEQYF. The CDR3, as DNA: TGTGCCAGCTACCGGGACAGGGAAAGCGAGCAGTACTTC.

The V and J genes are TRBV3-1 and TRBJ2-7; maybe TRBD1 (5 bases). The J call may be incorrect, as the DNA end agrees better with TRBJ2-5. The CDR3 has 15 residues. Germline V gives CDR1 LGHDT, CDR2 YNNKEL (reference sequence). The CDR3 coding sequence is TGTGCCAGCAGCCAAGATTTTGCAGGGCTAGAGACCCAGTACTTC. Translating it yields CASSQDFAGLETQYF.

This clonotype was counted only a few times. This chain connects TRBV29-1 to TRBJ2-7, with unresolved D. Germline V gene lookup returns CDR1 SQVTM and CDR2 ANQGSEA. Trimming removed 5 bases at V and 1 base at J, with 6 bases between. The CDR3 has 11 residues. Here the CDR3 reads CSVSESYEQYF. In nucleotides, the CDR3 is TGCAGCGTTTCGGAGTCCTACGAGCAGTACTTC.

The chain joins TRBV15 to TRBJ2-4; tentative D call: TRBD1 (5 bases). V lost 5 bases and J lost 3, with 17 bases in between. The CDR3 runs 16 residues. Germline loops: CDR1 LNHNV, CDR2 YYDKDF (reference sequence). The CDR3, as DNA: TGTGCCACCAGCCCGGTTGGGGCCTCAAGCAAAAACATTCAGTACTTC. The encoded protein is CATSPVGASSKNIQYF.

CDR3 in amino acids: CASSKRPGQGTEQYF. The CDR3 region has the DNA TGTGCCAGCAGCAAAAGGCCGGGACAGGGCACCGAGCAGTACTTC. The chain employs TRBV21-1 and TRBJ2-5; the D call in the table, TRBD1, was not verified against the DNA. The J call may not be correct, given that the DNA end is closer to TRBJ2-7. TRBV21-1 counts as a pseudogene. The CDR3 sequence is 15 residues long.

This chain uses TRBV6-2 or TRBV6-3 with TRBJ1-2; 7 bases line up with TRBD1. Trimming cost V 7 bases and J 4 bases; bases outside gene matches: 12. Germline-derived CDR1 and CDR2 are MNHEY and SVGEGT. The CDR3 loop spans 15 amino acids. Written as DNA, the CDR3 is TGTGCCAGCATGAGCTGGAAAGGGGGCGTCTATGGCTACACCTTC. Amino acids: CASMSWKGGVYGYTF.

This clonotype was counted at least ten times. The chain joins TRBV20-1 to TRBJ2-3, with D perhaps TRBD2 (5 bases). Trimming took 3 bases from V and 0 from J, leaving 13 bases between them. The CDR3 covers 15 residues. Germline V gene lookup returns CDR1 DFQATT and CDR2 SNEGSKA (reference sequence). The DNA of the CDR3 is TGCAGTGCTAGGGAAAACGGGGTGAGCACAGATACGCAGTATTTT. Its protein is CSARENGVSTDTQYF.

The chain employs TRBV4-1 and TRBJ2-5, with D unclear. The germline V gene encodes CDR1 MGHRA and CDR2 YSYEKL. The length of the CDR3 is 13 residues. The ends were cut back, 2 bases at V and 2 bases at J, with 6 bases in the middle. CDR3 region: CASSQRLQETQYF. DNA of the CDR3: TGCGCCAGCAGCCAACGACTTCAAGAGACCCAGTACTTC.

This clonotype was counted a few times. The chain has TRBV28 and TRBJ1-5; D is unclear. Germline lookup yields CDR1 MDHEN and CDR2 SYDVKM. There are 14 residues in the CDR3. Trimming took off 5 bases at V and 0 bases at J, with 8 bases between the two ends. The CDR3 DNA is TGTGCCAGCAGTCCACCCCTTAGCAATCAGCCCCAGCATTTT. Protein product: CASSPPLSNQPQHF.

As regards this clonotype: A much larger clone sits a single nucleotide away, making a read error possible. The chain has TRBV12-3 or TRBV12-4 and TRBJ2-1; the match to TRBD2 covers 10 bases. V shed 2 bases and J 10 bases; nucleotides not matched to a gene: 8. The CDR3 consists of 15 residues. Here the CDR3 reads CASSLKREGSYEQFF. Here the CDR3 DNA reads TGTGCCAGCAGTTTAAAGCGGGAGGGCTCCTACGAGCAGTTCTTC.

On this clonotype itself: One end of the junction is discordant with germline, which a read error may explain. The chain uses TRBV3-1 and TRBJ2-4; 7 bases are shared with TRBD2. Per germline, CDR1 LGHDT and CDR2 YNNKEL (reference sequence). The CDR3 sequence is 13 residues long. The CDR3 region is CASGQVTSGEQYF. As DNA, the CDR3 is TGTGCCAGCGGCCAAGTAACCAGCGGGGAGCAGTACTTC.

The genes are TRBV20-1 and TRBJ2-1, with 11 bases fitting TRBD2. Trimming cost V 6 bases and J 9 bases; bases outside gene matches: 13. This CDR3 is built from 15 residues. Germline lookup yields CDR1 DFQATT and CDR2 SNEGSKA (reference sequence). CDR3 region: CSANSPGLAVGEQFF. In nucleotides, the CDR3 is TGCAGTGCCAATTCCCCGGGACTAGCGGTGGGTGAGCAGTTCTTC.

This chain joins TRBV6-6 and TRBJ2-5, with 7 bases lining up with TRBD1. Matching the DNA end better, TRBJ2-7 makes the J call doubtful. Germline CDR1 MNHNY, CDR2 SVGAGI (reference sequence). CDR3 length equals 15 residues. This CDR3 is CASSYADRATCEQYF. Written as DNA, the CDR3 is TGTGCCAGCAGTTATGCAGACAGGGCCACCTGCGAGCAGTACTTC.

The chain recombines TRBV11-1 with TRBJ2-1, with TRBD2 identical over 11 bases. CDR1 is SGHAT, CDR2 FQDESV, per germline (reference sequence). Trimming at V came to 2 bases and at J to 7 bases, leaving 4 bases not matched to a gene. The CDR3 consists of 15 residues. The CDR3, as DNA: TGTGCCAGCAGCTTAACTAGCGGGAGTTGGAATGAGCAGTTCTTC. It encodes CASSLTSGSWNEQFF.

The rearrangement uses TRBV18 and TRBJ1-2; D is possibly TRBD1 (6 bases). This CDR3 has 14 residues. V lost 3 bases to trimming and J lost 8 bases, with 16 bases between them. The germline CDR1 and CDR2 sequences are KGHSH and LQKENI. The CDR3 loop reads CASSPPGTKPGYTF. The CDR3 nucleotides are TGTGCCAGCTCACCGCCCGGGACAAAGCCGGGCTACACCTTC.

V is TRBV7-3 and J is TRBJ2-3; D remains unclear. The germline V gene encodes CDR1 SGHTA and CDR2 FQGTGA. Trimming removed 4 bases from V and 4 bases from J, with 6 bases in between. The CDR3 runs to 12 residues. The CDR3 nucleotides are TGTGCCAGCAGCTCGACATCAGATACGCAGTATTTT. This gives the protein CASSSTSDTQYF. The full variable domain, with the rest looked up from reference TRBV7-3 and TRBJ2-3, is GAGVSQTPSNKVTEKGKYVELRCDPISGHTALYWYRQSLGQGPEFLIYFQGTGAADDSGLPNDRFFAVRPEGSVSTLKIQRTERGDSAVYLCASSSTSDTQYFGPGTRLTVL.

This clonotype was observed at least ten times. The chain carries TRBV6-4 and TRBJ2-3; D uncertain. Germline CDR1 and CDR2: MRHNA and SNTAGT. This CDR3 spans 14 amino acids. Trimming left V 5 bases short and J 0 bases short, with 9 bases between. CDR3 sequence reads: CASSKAASTDTQYF. The DNA for the CDR3 is TGTGCCAGCAGTAAGGCGGCAAGCACAGATACGCAGTATTTT.

This clonotype turned up a few times. V gene TRBV6-6 combines with J gene TRBJ1-2; 10 bases map to TRBD1. Germline trimming cut 4 bases from V and 4 bases from J; bases unmatched to any gene: 6. Germline V gene sequence: CDR1 MNHNY, CDR2 SVGAGI (reference sequence). This CDR3 contains 15 residues. Written as DNA, the CDR3 is TGTGCCAGCAGTTCCGGACAGGGGGAGGGCTATGGCTACACCTTC. It is translated as CASSSGQGEGYGYTF.

The rearrangement links TRBV3-1 to TRBJ2-7; a possible D gene is TRBD1 (5 bases). CDR3 length: 14 residues. The germline V and J ends were trimmed by 3 bases and 0 bases, with 9 bases remaining between them. Germline-derived CDR1 and CDR2 are LGHDT and YNNKEL (reference sequence). Written as DNA, the CDR3 is TGTGCCAGCAGCCAGCGACAGAGCTCCTACGAGCAGTACTTC. Translation gives CASSQRQSSYEQYF.